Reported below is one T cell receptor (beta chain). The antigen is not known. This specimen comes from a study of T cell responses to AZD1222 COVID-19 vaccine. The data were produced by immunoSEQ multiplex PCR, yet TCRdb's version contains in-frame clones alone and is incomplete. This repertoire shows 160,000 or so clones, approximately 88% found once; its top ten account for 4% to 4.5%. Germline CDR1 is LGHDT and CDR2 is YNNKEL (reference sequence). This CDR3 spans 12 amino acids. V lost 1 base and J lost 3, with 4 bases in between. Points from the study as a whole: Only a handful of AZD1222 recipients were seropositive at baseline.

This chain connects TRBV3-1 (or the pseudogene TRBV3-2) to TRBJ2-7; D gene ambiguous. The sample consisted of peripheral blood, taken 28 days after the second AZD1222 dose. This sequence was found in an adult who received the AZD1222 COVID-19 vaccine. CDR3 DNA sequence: TGTGCCAGCAGCCAAGCGGGCTACGAGCAGTACTTC. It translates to CASSQAGYEQYF.